The 7 T cell receptor beta chains presented below share a single source sample, sequenced in a study of blood T cell repertoires in COVID-19. Method: immunoSEQ multiplex PCR; TCRdb's copy keeps in-frame clones and lacks some. The table lists 210,000 or so clones, roughly 78% of them singletons. The material sequenced was peripheral blood. The receptors were sampled from a woman of 80 years or more with active or convalescent COVID-19.

This clone was observed a single time. This chain joins TRBV6-5 and TRBJ1-2, with TRBD1 as a possible D gene (5 bases). The CDR3 is 11 residues long. Trimming removed 8 bases from V and 2 bases from J, with 6 bases in between. Germline CDR1 reads MNHEY; CDR2 reads SVGAGI. CDR3 nucleotide sequence: TGTGCCAGCGGACAAAACTATGGCTACACCTTC. It encodes CASGQNYGYTF.

The CDR3 DNA reads as TGTGCCAGCAGCGCCGAGTCGGGACAGGGGTTGATCTACGAGCAGTACTTC. Residues: CASSAESGQGLIYEQYF. The chain combines TRBV27 with TRBJ2-7, with TRBD1 identical over 10 bases. V shed 6 bases, J shed 3 bases, and the junction held 14 bases outside the gene matches. CDR1 is MNHEY and CDR2 is SMNVEV in the germline V gene (reference sequence). This CDR3 has 17 amino acids.

The chain uses TRBV29-1 and TRBJ1-2; D not certain. V was trimmed by 4 bases and J by 0 bases, leaving 18 bases between them. The V gene's germline CDR1 is SQVTM and CDR2 ANQGSEA. The CDR3 consists of 16 residues. The CDR3 loop reads CSVGFRQAKPNYGYTF. DNA of the CDR3: TGCAGCGTTGGATTCCGGCAGGCCAAACCTAACTATGGCTACACCTTC.

This rearrangement joins TRBV15 to TRBJ1-3; D may be TRBD1 (5 bases). This CDR3 region has 15 residues. Germline CDR1 LNHNV, CDR2 YYDKDF (reference sequence). The V end was cut by 8 bases, the J end by 0 bases, with 14 bases between. The CDR3 DNA reads as TGTGCCACCCGGGCAGGGCCCATCTCTGGAAACACCATATATTTT. Protein product: CATRAGPISGNTIYF.

The chain links TRBV2 to TRBJ1-5; possibly TRBD1 for D (6 bases). The V end lost 3 bases, the J end lost 0 bases, and 12 bases lay between the germline ends. The CDR3 totals 16 residues. Germline V gene sequence: CDR1 SNHLY, CDR2 FYNNEI. CDR3 sequence reads: CASSETGPYSNQPQHF. Written as DNA, the CDR3 is TGTGCCAGCAGTGAGACAGGCCCCTATAGCAATCAGCCCCAGCATTTT.

The chain recombines TRBV7-2 with TRBJ1-1; 7 nucleotides line up with TRBD1. The CDR3 spans 14 residues. CDR1 is SGHTA and CDR2 is FQGNSA in the germline V gene. V shed 5 bases and J 1 base; nucleotides not matched to a gene: 4. The CDR3 DNA reads as TGTGCCAGCAGCCTGACAGGGTGGAACACTGAAGCTTTCTTT. Its protein product is CASSLTGWNTEAFF. The whole variable domain, remainder taken from reference TRBV7-2 and TRBJ1-1, is GAGVSQSPSNKVTEKGKDVELRCDPISGHTALYWYRQSLGQGLEFLIYFQGNSAPDKSGLPSDRFSAERTGGSVSTLTIQRTQQEDSAVYLCASSLTGWNTEAFFGQGTRLTVV.

The gene calls are TRBV18 and TRBJ2-2; possible D gene TRBD2, 5 bases. The germline V gene has CDR1 KGHSH and CDR2 LQKENI. The CDR3 is 12 amino acids. The germline V and J ends were trimmed by 3 bases and 6 bases, with 5 bases remaining between them. In nucleotides, the CDR3 is TGTGCCAGCTCACCGCGGGCCGGGGAGCTGTTTTTT. It codes for CASSPRAGELFF. Using reference TRBV18 and TRBJ2-2 for the parts outside the CDR3, the full variable domain is NAGVMQNPRHLVRRRGQEARLRCSPMKGHSHVYWYRQLPEEGLKFMVYLQKENIIDESGMPKERFSAEFPKEGPSILRIQQVVRGDSAAYFCASSPRAGELFFGEGSRLTVL.